This is a list of T cell receptor beta chains from one sample in a study of shared clonotypes between healthy human individuals. Sequencing used immunoSEQ multiplex PCR; TCRdb keeps in-frame clones, though not all of them. The sample has about 680,000 clones, 73% seen once. Sequencing used memory CD4+ T cells sorted from blood. The receptors stem from a woman in her thirties in good health. The CDR3 runs from the conserved cysteine through the conserved F or W. Each record gives: V gene, CDR3 protein.

v_gene: TRBV6-5; CDR3aa: CASKKGRGTDTQYF
v_gene: TRBV11-3; CDR3aa: CASSLSLAGIPYEQYF
v_gene: TRBV19; CDR3aa: CASSILTGGRDEQYF
v_gene: TRBV10-3; CDR3aa: CAISDEGGIQETQYF
v_gene: TRBV11-3; CDR3aa: CASSSGLAGGSEQFF
v_gene: TRBV15; CDR3aa: CATSRDSGDNQPQHF
v_gene: TRBV5-1; CDR3aa: CASSPGTAGANVLTF
v_gene: TRBV5-1; CDR3aa: CASMGTGGNTIYF
v_gene: TRBV6-5; CDR3aa: CASSYGGGTEAFF
v_gene: TRBV2; CDR3aa: CAERGTPGGELFF
v_gene: TRBV4-2; CDR3aa: CASSRQQGNYPHNEQFF
v_gene: TRBV5-1; CDR3aa: CASSESGQSFSGNTIYF
v_gene: TRBV27; CDR3aa: CASSGTGDRGIFGSYEQYF
v_gene: TRBV4-2; CDR3aa: CASSRLTSGSFETQYF
v_gene: TRBV7-3; CDR3aa: CASSLVGPRLPTDTQYF
v_gene: TRBV6-5; CDR3aa: CASRGLALYNEQFF
v_gene: TRBV11-2; CDR3aa: CASSLGRDLGTYEQYF
v_gene: TRBV27; CDR3aa: CASRGGQVGETQYF
v_gene: TRBV30; CDR3aa: CAWGPHTDTQYF
v_gene: TRBV5-1; CDR3aa: CASSNRGQRNTEAFF
v_gene: TRBV5-1; CDR3aa: CASSPDRGNQYGYTF
v_gene: TRBV10-1; CDR3aa: CASSDPDRAGNTIYF